The sequence of this T cell receptor beta chain was determined in a study of T cells in localized non-small cell lung cancer. Libraries were prepared by immunoSEQ multiplex PCR; TCRdb keeps only in-frame clonotypes and omits some of them. The sample yields roughly 20,000 clones, approximately 88% seen once. Remarks on this clone: The antigen is undetermined.

CDR3 size: 14 residues. CDR1 is ENHRY, CDR2 SYGVKD, per germline. The V segment lost 7 bases and the J segment 3 bases; nucleotides outside the gene matches: 8. General study results and limits: Those with higher blood T cell density had longer overall survival. The study detected a median approximately 57 of the top 100 tumor clones in adjacent lung. Since sequencing was restricted to only one region of the tumor, intratumor heterogeneity remains a possibility. Uninvolved adjacent lung had higher T cell clonality than tumor and all other tissues.

The clonotype comes from a man aged 40-75 years with stage I lung adenocarcinoma. Source: peripheral blood, taken before any cancer treatment. This sequence joins TRBV10-3 and TRBJ2-5, with TRBD1 identical over 7 bases. The CDR3 here is CAINQGVGKETQYF. CDR3 nucleotides: TGTGCCATCAACCAGGGGGTAGGGAAAGAGACCCAGTACTTC.